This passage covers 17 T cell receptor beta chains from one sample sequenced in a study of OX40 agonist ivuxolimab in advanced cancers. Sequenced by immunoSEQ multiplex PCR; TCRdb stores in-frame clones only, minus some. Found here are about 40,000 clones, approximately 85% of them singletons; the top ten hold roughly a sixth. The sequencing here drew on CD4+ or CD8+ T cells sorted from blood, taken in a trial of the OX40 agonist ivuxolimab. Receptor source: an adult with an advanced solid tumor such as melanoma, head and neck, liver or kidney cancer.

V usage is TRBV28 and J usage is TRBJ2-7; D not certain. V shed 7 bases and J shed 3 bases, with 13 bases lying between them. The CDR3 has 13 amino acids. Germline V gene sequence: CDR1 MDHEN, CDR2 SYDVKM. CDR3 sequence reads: CASTEQWGYEQYF. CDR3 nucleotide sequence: TGTGCCAGCACTGAACAGTGGGGCTACGAGCAGTACTTC.

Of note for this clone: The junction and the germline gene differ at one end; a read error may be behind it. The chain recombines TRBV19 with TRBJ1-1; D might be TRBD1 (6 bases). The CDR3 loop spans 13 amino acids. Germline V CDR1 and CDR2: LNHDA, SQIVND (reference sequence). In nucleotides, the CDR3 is TGTGCCGGTAGGGGGGCACCGAACACTGAAGCTTTCTTT. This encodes CAGRGAPNTEAFF.

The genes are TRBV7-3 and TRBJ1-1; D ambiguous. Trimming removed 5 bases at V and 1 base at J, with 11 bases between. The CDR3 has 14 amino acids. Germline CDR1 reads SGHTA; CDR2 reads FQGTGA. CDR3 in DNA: TGTGCCAGCAGCCATGAGGGCCAGAACACTGAAGCTTTCTTT. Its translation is CASSHEGQNTEAFF.

The CDR3 DNA reads as TGTGCCAGCAGCTTAGGTAGCGGAACCTACAATGAGCAGTTCTTC. It codes for CASSLGSGTYNEQFF. This chain uses TRBV7-6 with TRBJ2-1, with a tentative D call TRBD2 (6 bases). CDR1 SGHVS and CDR2 FNYEAQ come from the germline V gene. The V end was cut by 1 base, the J end by 2 bases, with 9 bases between. The CDR3 extends over 15 amino acids. The full variable domain, completed using reference TRBV7-6 and TRBJ2-1, is GAGVSQSPRYKVTKRGQDVALRCDPISGHVSLYWYRQALGQGPEFLTYFNYEAQQDKSGLPNDRFSAERPEGSISTLTIQRTEQRDSAMYRCASSLGSGTYNEQFFGPGTRLTVL.

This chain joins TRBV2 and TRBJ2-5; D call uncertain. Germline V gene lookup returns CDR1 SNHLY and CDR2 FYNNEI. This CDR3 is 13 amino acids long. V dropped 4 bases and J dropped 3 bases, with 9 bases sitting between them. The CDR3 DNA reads TGTGCCAGCAGTGTATGGCTCAAAGAGACCCAGTACTTC. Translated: CASSVWLKETQYF.

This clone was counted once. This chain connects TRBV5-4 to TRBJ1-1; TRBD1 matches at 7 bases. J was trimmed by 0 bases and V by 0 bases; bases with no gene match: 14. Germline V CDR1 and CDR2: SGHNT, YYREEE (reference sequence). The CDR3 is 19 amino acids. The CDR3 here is CASSLGPGGGASLNTEAFF. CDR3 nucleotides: TGTGCCAGCAGCTTGGGCCCCGGAGGGGGCGCAAGTTTGAACACTGAAGCTTTCTTT.

This CDR3 is CSVGSGAGNQPQHF. DNA of the CDR3: TGCAGCGTTGGATCAGGGGCCGGGAATCAGCCCCAGCATTTT. The genes are TRBV29-1 and TRBJ1-5; D perhaps matches TRBD1 (6 bases). The CDR3 is 14 amino acids. Germline V gene data show CDR1 as SQVTM and CDR2 as ANQGSEA. Trimming cost V 4 bases and J 4 bases, with 14 bases left between them.

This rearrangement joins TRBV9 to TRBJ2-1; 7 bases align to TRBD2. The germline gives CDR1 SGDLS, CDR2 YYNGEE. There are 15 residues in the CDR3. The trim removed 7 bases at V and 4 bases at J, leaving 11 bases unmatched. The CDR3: CASDQAGESYNEQFF. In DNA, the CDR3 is TGTGCCAGCGATCAGGCGGGGGAGTCGTACAATGAGCAGTTCTTC.

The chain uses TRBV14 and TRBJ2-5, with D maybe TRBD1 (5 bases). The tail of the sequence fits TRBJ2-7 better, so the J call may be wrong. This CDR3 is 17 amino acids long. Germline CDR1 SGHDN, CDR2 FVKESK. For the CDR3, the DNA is TGTGCCAGCAGCCTCCCCCGGGCAGGGCCGAGCTCCTACGAGCAGTACTTC. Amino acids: CASSLPRAGPSSYEQYF.

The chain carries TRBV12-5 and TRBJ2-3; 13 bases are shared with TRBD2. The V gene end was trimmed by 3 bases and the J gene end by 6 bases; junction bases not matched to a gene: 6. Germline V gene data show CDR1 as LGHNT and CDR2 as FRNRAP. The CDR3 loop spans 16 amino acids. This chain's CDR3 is CASGFILAGGPDTQYF. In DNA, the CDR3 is TGTGCTAGTGGTTTCATACTAGCGGGAGGGCCGGATACGCAGTATTTT.

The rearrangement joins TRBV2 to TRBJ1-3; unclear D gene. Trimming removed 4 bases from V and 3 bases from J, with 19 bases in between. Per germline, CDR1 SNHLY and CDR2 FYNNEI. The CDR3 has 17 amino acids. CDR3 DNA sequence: TGTGCCAGCAGTGTTTCCCCCGGGCGAGGATATGGAAACACCATATATTTT. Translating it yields CASSVSPGRGYGNTIYF.

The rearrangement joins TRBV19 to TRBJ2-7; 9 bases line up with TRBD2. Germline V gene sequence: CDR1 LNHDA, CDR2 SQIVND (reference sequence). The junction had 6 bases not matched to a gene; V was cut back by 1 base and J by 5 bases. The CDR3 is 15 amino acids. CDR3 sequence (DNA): TGTGCCAGTAGTATAGCGGCGGGAGGGCCCCACGAGCAGTACTTC. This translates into CASSIAAGGPHEQYF.

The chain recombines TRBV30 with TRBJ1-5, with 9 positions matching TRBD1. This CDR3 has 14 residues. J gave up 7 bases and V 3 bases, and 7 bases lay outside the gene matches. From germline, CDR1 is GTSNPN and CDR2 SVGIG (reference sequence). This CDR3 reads CAWSPGQGGQPQHF. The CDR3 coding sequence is TGTGCCTGGAGCCCGGGACAGGGTGGCCAGCCCCAGCATTTT.

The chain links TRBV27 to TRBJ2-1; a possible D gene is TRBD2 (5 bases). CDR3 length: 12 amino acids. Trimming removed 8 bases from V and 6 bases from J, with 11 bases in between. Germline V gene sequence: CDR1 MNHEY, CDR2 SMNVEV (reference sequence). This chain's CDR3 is CASGSGINEQFF. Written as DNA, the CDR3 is TGTGCCAGCGGGTCGGGGATCAATGAGCAGTTCTTC.

CDR3 protein: CASSSGLAGSYEQYF. In DNA, the CDR3 is TGTGCCAGTAGTAGTGGACTAGCGGGGTCCTACGAGCAGTACTTC. V usage is TRBV19 and J usage is TRBJ2-7; 12 bases map to TRBD2. The CDR3 is 15 residues long. Trimming cost V 4 bases and J 1 base; bases outside gene matches: 2. CDR1 is LNHDA and CDR2 is SQIVND in the germline V gene (reference sequence). The entire variable domain, with the rest obtained from reference TRBV19 and TRBJ2-7, is as follows: DGGITQSPKYLFRKEGQNVTLSCEQNLNHDAMYWYRQDPGQGLRLIYYSQIVNDFQKGDIAEGYSVSREKKESFPLTVTSAQKNPTAFYLCASSSGLAGSYEQYFGPGTRLTVT.

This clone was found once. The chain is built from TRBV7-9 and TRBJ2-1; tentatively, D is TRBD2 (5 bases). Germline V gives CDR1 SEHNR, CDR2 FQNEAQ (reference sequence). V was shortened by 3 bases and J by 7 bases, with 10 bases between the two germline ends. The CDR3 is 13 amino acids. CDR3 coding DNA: TGTGCCAGCAGCTTCGTCGGGGTAAATGAGCAGTTCTTC. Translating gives CASSFVGVNEQFF.

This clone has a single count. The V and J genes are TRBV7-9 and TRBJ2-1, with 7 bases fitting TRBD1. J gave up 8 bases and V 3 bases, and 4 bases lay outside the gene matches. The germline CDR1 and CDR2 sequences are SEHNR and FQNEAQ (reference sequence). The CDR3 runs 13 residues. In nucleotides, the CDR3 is TGTGCCAGCAGCTTTGAGGGGGCCGATGAGCAGTTCTTC. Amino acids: CASSFEGADEQFF. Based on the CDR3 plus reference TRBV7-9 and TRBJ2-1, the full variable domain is DTGVSQNPRHKITKRGQNVTFRCDPISEHNRLYWYRQTLGQGPEFLTYFQNEAQLEKSRLLSDRFSAERPKGSFSTLEIQRTEQGDSAMYLCASSFEGADEQFFGPGTRLTVL.